A selection of T cell receptor beta chains follows, all from one sample in a study of blood T cell repertoires in COVID-19. TCRdb keeps only in-frame clones here, not all; method: immunoSEQ multiplex PCR. The sample yields 150,000 to 200,000 clones, roughly 90% seen once. The specimen was peripheral blood. The receptors were sampled from a woman in her sixties or seventies with COVID-19, enrolled during active disease. The CDR3 runs from the conserved cysteine through the conserved F or W. Fields, in order: J gene, D gene, clone size, V gene, CDR3 protein, CDR3 DNA. A D gene is named only where the DNA matches it firmly. A clone size is listed for some rows: how often the clone was seen (once, few, many), or a class if it is expanded.

j_gene: TRBJ2-1
d_gene: TRBD2
abundance: .
v_gene: TRBV24-1
CDR3aa: CATSDQGTSGSNEQFF
CDR3nt: TGTGCCACCAGTGACCAGGGGACTAGCGGGAGTAATGAGCAGTTCTTC

j_gene: TRBJ2-5
d_gene: TRBD2
abundance: .
v_gene: TRBV6-5
CDR3aa: CASSFGGREETQYF
CDR3nt: TGTGCCAGCAGTTTCGGCGGGAGGGAAGAGACCCAGTACTTC

j_gene: TRBJ1-1
d_gene: .
abundance: .
v_gene: TRBV5-1
CDR3aa: CASSLDSTMNTEAFF
CDR3nt: TGCGCCAGCAGCTTGGACAGCACCATGAACACTGAAGCTTTCTTT

j_gene: TRBJ2-3
d_gene: .
abundance: .
v_gene: TRBV24-1
CDR3aa: CATSDLVADTQYF
CDR3nt: TGTGCCACCAGTGACTTAGTGGCAGATACGCAGTATTTT

j_gene: TRBJ1-4
d_gene: .
abundance: .
v_gene: TRBV7-9
CDR3aa: CASSFAGQLNEKLFF
CDR3nt: TGTGCCAGCAGCTTTGCCGGACAGCTTAATGAAAAACTGTTTTTT

j_gene: TRBJ1-6
d_gene: TRBD1
abundance: .
v_gene: TRBV5-1
CDR3aa: CASSLNPQGADSPLHF
CDR3nt: TGCGCCAGCAGCCTGAACCCACAGGGGGCTGATTCACCCCTCCACTTT

j_gene: TRBJ1-1
d_gene: .
abundance: .
v_gene: TRBV7-9
CDR3aa: CASATGEAGTEAFF
CDR3nt: TGTGCCTCCGCGACGGGAGAAGCTGGCACTGAAGCTTTCTTT

j_gene: TRBJ2-7
d_gene: TRBD2
abundance: .
v_gene: TRBV6-1
CDR3aa: CASSERTSGRGYEQYF
CDR3nt: TGTGCCAGCAGTGAACGGACTAGCGGGAGAGGGTACGAGCAGTACTTC

j_gene: TRBJ2-6
d_gene: .
abundance: once
v_gene: TRBV27
CDR3aa: CASAHDPTASGANVLTF
CDR3nt: TGTGCCAGCGCCCACGACCCGACAGCCTCTGGGGCCAACGTCCTGACTTTC

j_gene: TRBJ2-2
d_gene: TRBD2
abundance: .
v_gene: TRBV29-1
CDR3aa: CSGGTSGTGELFF
CDR3nt: TGCAGCGGCGGGACTAGCGGCACCGGGGAGCTGTTTTTT

j_gene: TRBJ1-5
d_gene: TRBD1
abundance: .
v_gene: TRBV6-5
CDR3aa: CASSYLGTGDQPQHF
CDR3nt: TGTGCCAGCAGTTACCTCGGGACAGGCGATCAGCCCCAGCATTTT

j_gene: TRBJ1-2
d_gene: .
abundance: .
v_gene: TRBV19
CDR3aa: CASRQTGPYGYTF
CDR3nt: TGTGCCAGTAGACAAACAGGGCCCTATGGCTACACCTTC

j_gene: TRBJ1-2
d_gene: .
abundance: once
v_gene: TRBV5-4
CDR3aa: CASSQDVSAGALDGYTF
CDR3nt: TGTGCCAGCAGCCAGGACGTGTCGGCGGGGGCGCTCGATGGCTACACCTTC

j_gene: TRBJ2-7
d_gene: TRBD2
abundance: .
v_gene: TRBV19
CDR3aa: CASSIGGLAPDDEQYF
CDR3nt: TGTGCCAGTAGTATAGGGGGACTAGCGCCAGACGATGAGCAGTACTTC

j_gene: TRBJ1-1
d_gene: TRBD1
abundance: .
v_gene: TRBV18
CDR3aa: CASSPGTGTILNTEAFF
CDR3nt: TGTGCCAGCTCACCCGGGACAGGGACGATTTTGAACACTGAAGCTTTCTTT

j_gene: TRBJ2-7
d_gene: TRBD2
abundance: few
v_gene: TRBV4-3
CDR3aa: CASSQILAGSYEQYF
CDR3nt: TGCGCCAGCAGCCAAATTCTAGCGGGGTCCTACGAGCAGTACTTC

j_gene: TRBJ1-4
d_gene: .
abundance: few
v_gene: TRBV29-1
CDR3aa: CSVGPFREKLFF
CDR3nt: TGCAGCGTTGGGCCTTTTCGCGAAAAACTGTTTTTT

j_gene: TRBJ1-5
d_gene: TRBD1
abundance: .
v_gene: TRBV6-5
CDR3aa: CASSSSGTADQPQHF
CDR3nt: TGTGCCAGCAGTTCCTCCGGGACAGCCGATCAGCCCCAGCATTTT

j_gene: TRBJ1-1
d_gene: TRBD1
abundance: .
v_gene: TRBV6-5
CDR3aa: CASSQGTATEAFF
CDR3nt: TGTGCCAGCAGCCAAGGGACAGCTACTGAAGCTTTCTTT

j_gene: TRBJ2-3
d_gene: .
abundance: .
v_gene: TRBV28
CDR3aa: CASSLASPGSDTQYF
CDR3nt: TGTGCCAGCAGTTTAGCTAGCCCGGGCTCAGATACGCAGTATTTT

j_gene: TRBJ2-1
d_gene: .
abundance: .
v_gene: TRBV28
CDR3aa: CASSLVLENEQFF
CDR3nt: TGTGCCAGCAGTTTAGTCCTAGAAAATGAGCAGTTCTTC

j_gene: TRBJ1-5
d_gene: TRBD1
abundance: .
v_gene: TRBV5-1
CDR3aa: CASSLTGGGNQPQHF
CDR3nt: TGCGCCAGCAGCTTGACAGGGGGGGGAAATCAGCCCCAGCATTTT

j_gene: TRBJ2-1
d_gene: TRBD2
abundance: .
v_gene: TRBV6-5
CDR3aa: CASSYGTSGGNEQFF
CDR3nt: TGTGCCAGCAGTTACGGGACTAGCGGAGGGAATGAGCAGTTCTTC

j_gene: TRBJ1-1
d_gene: .
abundance: once
v_gene: TRBV12-5
CDR3aa: CASGSSWGGEAFF
CDR3nt: TGTGCTAGTGGTTCGTCGTGGGGAGGGGAAGCTTTCTTT

j_gene: TRBJ1-2
d_gene: .
abundance: .
v_gene: TRBV5-1
CDR3aa: CASRQTGGWGYTF
CDR3nt: TGCGCCAGCAGACAGACAGGCGGTTGGGGCTACACCTTC

j_gene: TRBJ1-1
d_gene: .
abundance: .
v_gene: TRBV6-5
CDR3aa: CASRTSGRWTEAFF
CDR3nt: TGTGCCAGCAGAACATCAGGGCGGTGGACTGAAGCTTTCTTT

j_gene: TRBJ2-2
d_gene: .
abundance: .
v_gene: TRBV7-9
CDR3aa: CASSFDTGELFF
CDR3nt: TGTGCCAGCAGCTTCGACACCGGGGAGCTGTTTTTT

j_gene: TRBJ2-7
d_gene: .
abundance: .
v_gene: TRBV18
CDR3aa: CASSPLPPKTRPPYEQYF
CDR3nt: TGTGCCAGCTCACCCCTGCCCCCTAAGACTAGACCTCCCTACGAGCAGTACTTC

j_gene: TRBJ2-3
d_gene: TRBD2
abundance: .
v_gene: TRBV6-5
CDR3aa: CASNLAGGGTDTQYF
CDR3nt: TGTGCCAGCAACCTAGCGGGAGGAGGGACAGATACGCAGTATTTT

j_gene: TRBJ2-7
d_gene: TRBD2
abundance: .
v_gene: TRBV30
CDR3aa: CAWRGLADTGGEQYF
CDR3nt: TGTGCCTGGAGGGGACTAGCGGACACAGGGGGCGAGCAGTACTTC

j_gene: TRBJ2-1
d_gene: .
abundance: .
v_gene: TRBV4-2
CDR3aa: CASSQGLYNEQFF
CDR3nt: TGTGCCAGCAGCCAAGGACTCTACAATGAGCAGTTCTTC

j_gene: TRBJ2-5
d_gene: TRBD1
abundance: .
v_gene: TRBV6-6
CDR3aa: CASSYQTGSVETQYF
CDR3nt: TGTGCCAGCAGTTACCAGACAGGGTCGGTTGAGACCCAGTACTTC

j_gene: TRBJ1-2
d_gene: .
abundance: .
v_gene: TRBV29-1
CDR3aa: CSGDTNYGYTF
CDR3nt: TGCAGCGGGGACACTAACTATGGCTACACCTTC

j_gene: TRBJ1-1
d_gene: .
abundance: few
v_gene: TRBV7-2
CDR3aa: CASSLSGSRVNTEAFF
CDR3nt: TGTGCCAGCAGCTTATCGGGGAGTCGGGTGAACACTGAAGCTTTCTTT

j_gene: TRBJ1-2
d_gene: .
abundance: few
v_gene: TRBV28
CDR3aa: CASPGGAPNYGYTF
CDR3nt: TGTGCCAGCCCCGGGGGGGCTCCTAACTATGGCTACACCTTC

j_gene: TRBJ2-1
d_gene: TRBD1
abundance: once
v_gene: TRBV28
CDR3aa: CASSSGTGVTGANEQFF
CDR3nt: TGTGCCAGCAGCTCCGGGACAGGGGTCACCGGAGCTAATGAGCAGTTCTTC

j_gene: TRBJ1-1
d_gene: .
abundance: few
v_gene: TRBV6-5
CDR3aa: CASRRGRATEAFF
CDR3nt: TGTGCCAGCAGACGGGGTCGGGCCACTGAAGCTTTCTTT

j_gene: TRBJ2-3
d_gene: .
abundance: .
v_gene: TRBV15
CDR3aa: CATSRSRSSTDTQYF
CDR3nt: TGTGCCACCAGCAGGTCCCGGAGTAGCACAGATACGCAGTATTTT

j_gene: TRBJ1-1
d_gene: .
abundance: many
v_gene: TRBV7-6
CDR3aa: CASSLASLEGVPSEAFF
CDR3nt: TGTGCCAGCAGCTTAGCGAGTTTAGAAGGGGTCCCGTCGGAAGCTTTCTTT

j_gene: TRBJ1-3
d_gene: .
abundance: .
v_gene: TRBV19
CDR3aa: CASSVTGNTIYF
CDR3nt: TGTGCCAGTAGTGTTACAGGAAACACCATATATTTT

j_gene: TRBJ2-1
d_gene: TRBD2
abundance: .
v_gene: TRBV5-1
CDR3aa: CASSPGASGRAVEQFF
CDR3nt: TGCGCCAGCAGCCCTGGAGCTAGCGGGAGGGCGGTTGAGCAGTTCTTC

j_gene: TRBJ1-1
d_gene: TRBD1
abundance: .
v_gene: TRBV7-2
CDR3aa: CASSINRGRTEAFF
CDR3nt: TGTGCCAGCAGCATAAACAGGGGGCGTACTGAAGCTTTCTTT

j_gene: TRBJ2-2
d_gene: .
abundance: .
v_gene: TRBV2
CDR3aa: CASRQENTGELFF
CDR3nt: TGTGCCAGCAGACAGGAGAACACCGGGGAGCTGTTTTTT

j_gene: TRBJ2-7
d_gene: TRBD2
abundance: .
v_gene: TRBV4-3
CDR3aa: CASSPEEAGGYEQYF
CDR3nt: TGCGCCAGCAGCCCCGAAGAAGCGGGAGGGTACGAGCAGTACTTC

j_gene: TRBJ2-3
d_gene: .
abundance: .
v_gene: TRBV6-5
CDR3aa: CASRPGADTQYF
CDR3nt: TGTGCCAGCCGACCGGGTGCGGATACGCAGTATTTT

j_gene: TRBJ2-7
d_gene: TRBD2
abundance: .
v_gene: TRBV28
CDR3aa: CASTIGLAGGGSYEQYF
CDR3nt: TGTGCCAGCACCATTGGGCTAGCGGGAGGAGGGAGCTACGAGCAGTACTTC

j_gene: TRBJ2-5
d_gene: TRBD2
abundance: .
v_gene: TRBV19
CDR3aa: CASSIIVLAGGTETQYF
CDR3nt: TGTGCCAGTAGTATAATCGTGCTAGCGGGAGGTACGGAGACCCAGTACTTC

j_gene: TRBJ2-1
d_gene: TRBD2
abundance: few
v_gene: TRBV11-2
CDR3aa: CASSLDRVAGGYNEQFF
CDR3nt: TGTGCCAGCAGCTTAGATCGGGTAGCGGGAGGTTACAATGAGCAGTTCTTC

j_gene: TRBJ1-1
d_gene: TRBD1
abundance: .
v_gene: TRBV27
CDR3aa: CASSLDRHTEAFF
CDR3nt: TGTGCCAGCTCCTTGGACAGGCACACTGAAGCTTTCTTT

j_gene: TRBJ1-2
d_gene: TRBD1
abundance: once
v_gene: TRBV19
CDR3aa: CASSIDIQGGAYGYTF
CDR3nt: TGTGCCAGTAGTATAGATATCCAGGGGGGAGCTTATGGCTACACCTTC

j_gene: TRBJ1-6
d_gene: .
abundance: .
v_gene: TRBV25-1
CDR3aa: CASSELTGYNSPLHF
CDR3nt: TGTGCCAGCAGTGAACTAACAGGGTATAATTCACCCCTCCACTTT

j_gene: TRBJ2-5
d_gene: TRBD2
abundance: few
v_gene: TRBV5-1
CDR3aa: CASTRLAGGQETQYF
CDR3nt: TGCGCCAGCACGAGACTAGCGGGAGGGCAAGAGACCCAGTACTTC

j_gene: TRBJ1-2
d_gene: .
abundance: .
v_gene: TRBV4-3
CDR3aa: CASSQDQGLGYTF
CDR3nt: TGCGCCAGCAGCCAAGATCAGGGTCTTGGCTACACCTTC